A selection of T cell receptor beta chains follows, all from one sample in a study of shared clonotypes between healthy human individuals. The data were produced by immunoSEQ multiplex PCR, yet TCRdb's version contains in-frame clones alone and is incomplete. The repertoire consists of 1 million to 1.2 million clones, with 60% to 80% occurring once and the leading ten covering approximately 0.95%. Material: memory CD4+ T cells from PBMCs. These receptors were collected from a man younger than 30 in good health. Some clones in this sample may be carry-over from other donors' samples. Both conserved end residues are part of each CDR3. A D gene is named only where the DNA matches it firmly. Expanded clones get a size class; other rows say once, few or many, or leave the size out.

TRBV2	11	NA	TRBJ1-5	NA	TGTGCCAGCAGCGCCAATCAGCCCCAGCATTTT	CASSANQPQHF
TRBV28	14	NA	TRBJ1-2	NA	TGTGCCAGCAGTTCTGCTGGGGGTAACTATGGCTACACCTTC	CASSSAGGNYGYTF
TRBV6-6	14	few	TRBJ2-3	TRBD2	TGTGCCAGCAGTTACCTCCGGGGAGGGGATACGCAGTATTTT	CASSYLRGGDTQYF
TRBV28	13	NA	TRBJ1-2	TRBD1	TGTGCCAGCAGCCTCCGGGACAGCTATGGCTACACCTTC	CASSLRDSYGYTF
TRBV20-1	11	NA	TRBJ2-5	NA	TGCAGTGCCTGGCGGGCAGAGACCCAGTACTTC	CSAWRAETQYF
TRBV4-2	15	NA	TRBJ2-7	TRBD1	TGTGCCAGCAGCCAACCGGGACAGGGCAGGTACGAGCAGTACTTC	CASSQPGQGRYEQYF
TRBV6-1	17	NA	TRBJ1-2	TRBD1	TGTGCCAGCAGTGCCTACGGGACAGCGGGGCGAAACTATGGCTACACCTTC	CASSAYGTAGRNYGYTF
TRBV9	16	NA	TRBJ2-7	TRBD2	TGTGCCAGCAGCGTAGCCCCGACTAGCGGGTACGTCGAGCAGTACTTC	CASSVAPTSGYVEQYF
TRBV5-6	14	NA	TRBJ2-1	NA	TGTGCCAGCAGCTCCACGGGGGCCTACAATGAGCAGTTCTTC	CASSSTGAYNEQFF
TRBV7-3	15	NA	TRBJ2-2	NA	TGTGCCAGCAGCTTAGGGGGCGCCGGCACCGGGGAGCTGTTTTTT	CASSLGGAGTGELFF
TRBV5-6	14	NA	TRBJ2-7	NA	TGTGCCAGCAGCTTCCCGGCAGGGGCCTACGAGCAGTACTTC	CASSFPAGAYEQYF
TRBV11-3	13	NA	TRBJ2-5	TRBD1	TGTGCCAGCAGCTCCAGATCAGGGGGGACCCAGTACTTC	CASSSRSGGTQYF
TRBV5-1	14	NA	TRBJ2-7	NA	TGCGCCAGCAGTCCCGGAACAACAGGGTACGAGCAGTACTTC	CASSPGTTGYEQYF
TRBV7-9	14	NA	TRBJ1-4	NA	TGTGCCAGCAGCTTAGCTGGTGGGGGCGAAAAACTGTTTTTT	CASSLAGGGEKLFF
TRBV6-1	15	NA	TRBJ2-7	TRBD2	TGTGCCAGCAGTGAAGGAACTAGCGGCTGGTACGAGCAGTACTTC	CASSEGTSGWYEQYF
TRBV7-9	15	few	TRBJ2-1	NA	TGTGCCAGCAGCTTCCAGACCCCAGAGGGCGATGAGCAGTTCTTC	CASSFQTPEGDEQFF
TRBV15	16	few	TRBJ1-5	NA	TGTGCCACCAGCAGAGCCGGAGGGAATAGCAATCAGCCCCAGCATTTT	CATSRAGGNSNQPQHF